This T cell receptor beta chain was profiled in a study of T cell responses to AZD1222 COVID-19 vaccine. CDR3 length: 11 amino acids. V shed 7 bases and J shed 4 bases, with 7 bases lying between them. Germline V CDR1 and CDR2: LNHDA, SQIVND (reference sequence). TCRdb keeps only in-frame clones here, not all; method: immunoSEQ multiplex PCR. Of more than 150,000 clones in the sample, over 80% were seen once. Sequencing was performed on peripheral blood, taken on day 0 of AZD1222 vaccination. The receptor was isolated from an adult in good health. The V and J genes are TRBV19 and TRBJ1-1; D gene ambiguous. CDR3 bases: TGTGCCAGTATCCAGTTCACTGAAGCTTTCTTT. It specifies CASIQFTEAFF.